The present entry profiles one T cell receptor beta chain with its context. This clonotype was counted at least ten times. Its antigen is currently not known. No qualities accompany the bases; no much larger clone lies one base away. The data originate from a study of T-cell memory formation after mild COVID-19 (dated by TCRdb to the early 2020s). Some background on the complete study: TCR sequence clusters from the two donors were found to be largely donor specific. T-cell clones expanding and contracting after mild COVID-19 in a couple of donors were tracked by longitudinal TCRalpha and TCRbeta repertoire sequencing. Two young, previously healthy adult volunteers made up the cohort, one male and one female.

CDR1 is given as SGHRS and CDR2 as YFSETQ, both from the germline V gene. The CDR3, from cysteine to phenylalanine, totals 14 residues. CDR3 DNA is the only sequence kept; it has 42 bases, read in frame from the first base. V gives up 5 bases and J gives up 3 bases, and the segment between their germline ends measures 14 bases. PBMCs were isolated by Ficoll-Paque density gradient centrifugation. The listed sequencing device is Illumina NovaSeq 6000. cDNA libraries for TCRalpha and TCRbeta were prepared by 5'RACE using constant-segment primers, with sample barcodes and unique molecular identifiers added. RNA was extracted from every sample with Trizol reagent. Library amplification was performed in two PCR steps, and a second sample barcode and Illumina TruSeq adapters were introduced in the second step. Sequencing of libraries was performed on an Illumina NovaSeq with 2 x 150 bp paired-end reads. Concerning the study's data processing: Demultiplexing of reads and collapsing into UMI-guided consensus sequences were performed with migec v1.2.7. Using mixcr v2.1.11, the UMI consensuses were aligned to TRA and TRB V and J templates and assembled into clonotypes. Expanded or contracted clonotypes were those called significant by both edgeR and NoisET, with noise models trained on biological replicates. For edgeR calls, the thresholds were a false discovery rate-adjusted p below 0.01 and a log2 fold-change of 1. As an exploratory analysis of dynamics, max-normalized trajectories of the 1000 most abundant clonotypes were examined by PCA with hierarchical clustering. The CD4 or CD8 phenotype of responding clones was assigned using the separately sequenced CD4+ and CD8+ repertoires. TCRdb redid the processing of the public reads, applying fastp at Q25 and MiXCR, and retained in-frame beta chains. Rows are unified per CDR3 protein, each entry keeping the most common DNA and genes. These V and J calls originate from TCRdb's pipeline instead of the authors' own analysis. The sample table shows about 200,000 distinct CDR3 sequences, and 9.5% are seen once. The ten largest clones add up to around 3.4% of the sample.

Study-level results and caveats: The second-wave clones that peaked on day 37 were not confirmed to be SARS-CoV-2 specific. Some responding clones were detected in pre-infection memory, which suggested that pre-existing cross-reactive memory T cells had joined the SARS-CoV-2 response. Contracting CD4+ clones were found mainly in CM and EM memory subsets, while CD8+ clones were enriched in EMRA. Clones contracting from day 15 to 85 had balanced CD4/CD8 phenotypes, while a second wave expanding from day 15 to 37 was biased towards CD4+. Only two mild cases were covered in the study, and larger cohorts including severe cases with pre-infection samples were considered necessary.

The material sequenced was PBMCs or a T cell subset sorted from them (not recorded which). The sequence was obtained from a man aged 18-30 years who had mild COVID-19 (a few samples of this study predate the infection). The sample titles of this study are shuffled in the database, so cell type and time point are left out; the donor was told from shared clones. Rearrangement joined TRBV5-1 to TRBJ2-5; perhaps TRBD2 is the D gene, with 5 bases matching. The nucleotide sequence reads TGCGCCAGCAGTAACGGTAAAGCGGAAGAGACCCAGTACTTC. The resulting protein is CASSNGKAEETQYF.